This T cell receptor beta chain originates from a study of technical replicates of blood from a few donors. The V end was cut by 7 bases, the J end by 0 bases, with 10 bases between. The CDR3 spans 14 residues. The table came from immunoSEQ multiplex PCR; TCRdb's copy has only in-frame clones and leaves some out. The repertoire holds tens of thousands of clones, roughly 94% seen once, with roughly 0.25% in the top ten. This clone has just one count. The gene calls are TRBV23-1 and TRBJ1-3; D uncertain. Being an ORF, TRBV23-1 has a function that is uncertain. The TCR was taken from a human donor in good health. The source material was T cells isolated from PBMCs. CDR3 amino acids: CASTSCSSGNTIYF. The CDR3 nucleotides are TGCGCCAGCACCTCCTGTAGCTCTGGAAACACCATATATTTT.